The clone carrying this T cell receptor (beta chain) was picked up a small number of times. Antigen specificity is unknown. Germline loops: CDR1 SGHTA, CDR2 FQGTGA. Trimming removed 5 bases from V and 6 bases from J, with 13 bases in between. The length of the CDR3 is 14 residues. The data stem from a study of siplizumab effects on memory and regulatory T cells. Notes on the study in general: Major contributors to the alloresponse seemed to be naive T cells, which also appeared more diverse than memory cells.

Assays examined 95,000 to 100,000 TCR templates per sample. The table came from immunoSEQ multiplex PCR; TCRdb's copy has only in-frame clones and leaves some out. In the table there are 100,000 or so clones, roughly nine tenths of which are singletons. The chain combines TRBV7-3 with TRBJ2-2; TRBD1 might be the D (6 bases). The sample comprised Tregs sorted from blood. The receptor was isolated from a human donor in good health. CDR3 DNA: TGTGCCAGCAGCCAAGACAGGACGTCCGGGGAGCTGTTTTTT. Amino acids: CASSQDRTSGELFF.